This T cell receptor beta chain stems from a study of Tregs in tolerant kidney transplant recipients. Study-level results: The small number of patients limits these findings pending further validation. Tregs expanded with activated donor B cells seemed most donor-specific.

The table lists this clone with a count of one. Its antigen is currently unknown. Method: immunoSEQ multiplex PCR; TCRdb's copy keeps in-frame clones and lacks some. The sample carries fewer than 65,000 clones, approximately 85% recorded once. Germline assignment: CDR1 DFQATT and CDR2 SNEGSKA (reference sequence). The CDR3 loop spans 10 amino acids. This material consisted of Tregs from blood, taken before the transplant. The receptor's source is a human donor who received a combined kidney and bone marrow transplant. This chain links TRBV20-1 with TRBJ1-1; tentatively, D is TRBD1 (6 bases). CDR3 in amino acids: CRTGNTEAFF. In nucleotides, the CDR3 is TGCAGGACAGGGAACACTGAAGCTTTCTTT.